This T cell receptor beta chain was sequenced in a study of shared clonotypes between healthy human individuals. Approximately 210 ng DNA, about 30,000 T cell genomes, went into each sorted-subset replicate PCR. Original methodology: Junction-only immunoSEQ sequences carried no quality scores, so filtering differed. Only in-frame clones appear in the TCRdb table, and some are missing; sequencing was by immunoSEQ multiplex PCR. V, J and clone size are taken as reported in that table, and D and trimming were inferred from the DNA itself. This table holds approximately 2,200,000 clones, roughly 91% found once. In regard to this clone: Its antigen is currently unknown.

Whole-study results and caveats: When naive CD4 clonotypes were compared across a handful of donors, 4% to 5.5% were shared. How much donors shared clonotypes was expected to be affected by sequencing depth.

Positively selected for CCR7, the CD45RO-negative cells used as naive CD8 cells excluded terminally differentiated effector memory CD45RA+ cells. Germline loops: CDR1 PRHDT, CDR2 FYEKMQ (reference sequence). The CDR3 covers 14 residues. J lost 5 bases, V lost 1 base, and 3 bases had no gene match. The chain couples TRBV13 to TRBJ2-7; TRBD2 aligns across 9 bases. The sequenced material came from naive CD8+ T cells from PBMCs. The origin of this receptor is a man aged 18 to 30 in good health. Some clones in this sample may be carry-over from other donors' samples. The CDR3 DNA sequence: TGTGCCAGCAGCTTAGAGCGGGAGGTCAACGAGCAGTACTTC. This sequence encodes CASSLEREVNEQYF.